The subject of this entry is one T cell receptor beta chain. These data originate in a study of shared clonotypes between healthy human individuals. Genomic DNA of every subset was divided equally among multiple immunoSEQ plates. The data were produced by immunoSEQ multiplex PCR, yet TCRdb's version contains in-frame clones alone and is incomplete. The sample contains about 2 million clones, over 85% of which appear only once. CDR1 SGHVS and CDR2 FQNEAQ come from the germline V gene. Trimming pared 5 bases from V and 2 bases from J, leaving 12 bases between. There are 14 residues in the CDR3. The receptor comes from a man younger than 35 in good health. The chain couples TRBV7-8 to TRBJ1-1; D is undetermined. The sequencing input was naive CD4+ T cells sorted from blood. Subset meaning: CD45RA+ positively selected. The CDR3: CASSLSLGNTEAFF. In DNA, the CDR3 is TGTGCCAGCAGCCTGAGTCTAGGTAACACTGAAGCTTTCTTT. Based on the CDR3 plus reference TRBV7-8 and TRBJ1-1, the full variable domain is GAGVSQSPRYKVAKRGQDVALRCDPISGHVSLFWYQQALGQGPEFLTYFQNEAQLDKSGLPSDRFFAERPEGSVSTLKIQRTQQEDSAVYLCASSLSLGNTEAFFGQGTRLTVV.